This TCR beta chain was captured in a study of T cell changes during pregnancy in multiple sclerosis. Note on this clone: Germline is not matched at one junction end, which may reflect a read error.

Sequencing used immunoSEQ multiplex PCR; TCRdb keeps in-frame clones, though not all of them. The sample yields some 77,000 clones, around 94% seen once. The length of the CDR3 is 12 residues. Germline CDR1 is MNHEY and CDR2 is SMNVEV (reference sequence). This chain links TRBV27 with TRBJ1-1, with D unresolved. Source: peripheral blood, taken in the second trimester of pregnancy. This receptor was obtained from a female donor in good health, enrolled as a control in a pregnancy study. This CDR3 is CASSLLGRRETF. DNA for the CDR3: TGTGCCAGCAGTTTACTGGGGAGACGAGAGACGTTT.